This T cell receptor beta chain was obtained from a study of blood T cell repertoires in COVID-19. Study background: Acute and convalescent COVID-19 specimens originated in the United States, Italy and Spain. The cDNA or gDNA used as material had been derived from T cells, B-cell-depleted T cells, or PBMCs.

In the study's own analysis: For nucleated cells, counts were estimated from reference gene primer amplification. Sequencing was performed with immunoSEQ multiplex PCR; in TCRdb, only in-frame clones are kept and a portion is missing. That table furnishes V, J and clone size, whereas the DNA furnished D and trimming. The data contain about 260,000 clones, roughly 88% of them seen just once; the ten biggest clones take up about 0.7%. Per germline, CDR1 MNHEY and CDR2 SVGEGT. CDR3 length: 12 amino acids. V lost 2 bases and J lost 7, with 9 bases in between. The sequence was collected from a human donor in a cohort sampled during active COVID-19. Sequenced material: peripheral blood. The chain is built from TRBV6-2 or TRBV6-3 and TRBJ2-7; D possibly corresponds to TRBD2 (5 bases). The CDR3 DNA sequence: TGTGCCAGCAGTTACGACCCGGGGGAGCAGTACTTC. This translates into CASSYDPGEQYF.